A single sample is the source of the 27 T cell receptor beta chains below, sequenced in a study of technical replicates of blood from several donors. Sequencing was performed with immunoSEQ multiplex PCR; in TCRdb, only in-frame clones are kept and a portion is missing. This table has tens of thousands of clones, around 90% appearing once. Sequenced input: T cells isolated from PBMCs. Receptors were obtained from a human donor in good health.

The V and J genes are TRBV28 and TRBJ2-1, with 7 nucleotides matching TRBD1. The CDR3 has 15 residues. V lost 6 bases to trimming and J lost 2 bases; unmatched junction nucleotides: 7. The germline CDR1 and CDR2 sequences are MDHEN and SYDVKM. CDR3 coding DNA: TGTGCCAGCAGGCCGACAGGGAAAGCCTACAATGAGCAGTTCTTC. Encoded protein: CASRPTGKAYNEQFF.

This sequence joins TRBV7-9 and TRBJ2-5; 7 bases align to TRBD2. This CDR3 has 14 amino acids. With V trimmed by 1 base and J by 5 bases, 4 bases remained unmatched. Germline values: CDR1 SEHNR, CDR2 FQNEAQ (reference sequence). The CDR3 loop reads CASSLGGGAETQYF. The CDR3 coding sequence is TGTGCCAGCAGCTTAGGGGGAGGGGCCGAGACCCAGTACTTC. Complete variable domain (other parts from reference TRBV7-9 and TRBJ2-5): DTGVSQNPRHKITKRGQNVTFRCDPISEHNRLYWYRQTLGQGPEFLTYFQNEAQLEKSRLLSDRFSAERPKGSFSTLEIQRTEQGDSAMYLCASSLGGGAETQYFGPGTRLLVL.

This sequence joins TRBV7-3 and TRBJ2-3, with TRBD2 matching 12 bases. There are 15 residues in the CDR3. CDR1 SGHTA and CDR2 FQGTGA come from the germline V gene. V shed 4 bases and J 4 bases; nucleotides not matched to a gene: 3. The CDR3 is CASSSLAGGSDTQYF. CDR3 DNA: TGTGCCAGCAGCTCCCTAGCGGGAGGGTCAGATACGCAGTATTTT.

V is TRBV9 and J is TRBJ2-5; possible D gene TRBD2, 6 bases. The CDR3 has 13 residues. Germline V lookup: CDR1 SGDLS, CDR2 YYNGEE. Trimming left V 1 base short and J 4 bases short, with 8 bases between. The CDR3 protein is CASSVTGRETQYF. CDR3 sequence (DNA): TGTGCCAGCAGCGTAACCGGGAGAGAGACCCAGTACTTC.

This chain uses TRBV5-1 with TRBJ2-3; no firm D call. This CDR3 spans 13 amino acids. The germline V gene has CDR1 SGHRS and CDR2 YFSETQ. The V and J ends lost 3 bases and 3 bases respectively, with 8 bases between them. The chain's CDR3 is CASSSARTDTQYF. CDR3 sequence (DNA): TGCGCCAGCAGCTCGGCTAGGACAGATACGCAGTATTTT.

The chain combines TRBV7-2 with TRBJ2-4, with 9 bases that match TRBD1. The CDR3 sequence is 14 residues long. Germline V gene sequence: CDR1 SGHTA, CDR2 FQGNSA. V shed 5 bases, J shed 7 bases, and the junction held 6 bases outside the gene matches. The chain's CDR3 is CASSEGQGRNIQYF. The CDR3 DNA reads TGTGCCAGCAGCGAGGGACAGGGTCGGAACATTCAGTACTTC. Variable domain in full (rest from reference TRBV7-2 and TRBJ2-4): GAGVSQSPSNKVTEKGKDVELRCDPISGHTALYWYRQSLGQGLEFLIYFQGNSAPDKSGLPSDRFSAERTGGSVSTLTIQRTQQEDSAVYLCASSEGQGRNIQYFGAGTRLSVL.

V and J are TRBV25-1 and TRBJ1-1; unclear D gene. V was shortened by 4 bases and J by 0 bases, with 6 bases between the two germline ends. The germline CDR1 and CDR2 sequences are MGHDK and SYGVNS. The CDR3 extends over 13 amino acids. The CDR3 is CASSVNMNTEAFF. DNA for the CDR3: TGTGCCAGCAGTGTAAATATGAACACTGAAGCTTTCTTT.

The chain carries TRBV11-2 and TRBJ2-7; the match to TRBD1 covers 7 bases. The CDR3 is made up of 15 amino acids. V was clipped by 5 bases and J by 3 bases; unmatched bases: 10. The V gene's germline CDR1 is SGHAT and CDR2 FQNNGV. This chain's CDR3 is CASSPLDREVYEQYF. The CDR3 DNA follows: TGTGCCAGCAGCCCCTTAGACAGGGAAGTCTACGAGCAGTACTTC.

This chain joins TRBV2 and TRBJ1-1; no firm D call. V lost 7 bases to trimming and J lost 1 base, with 10 bases between them. The CDR3 consists of 13 residues. Per germline, CDR1 SNHLY and CDR2 FYNNEI. The CDR3, as DNA: TGTGCCAGCATATTCGCCGGGAACACTGAAGCTTTCTTT. Encoded protein: CASIFAGNTEAFF.

This clone came up once. The CDR3 reads CASSLGGPNEQFF. As DNA, the CDR3 is TGTGCCAGCAGCTTAGGAGGTCCCAATGAGCAGTTCTTC. The chain is built from TRBV7-2 and TRBJ2-1; no firm D call. Trimming pared 1 base from V and 6 bases from J, leaving 7 bases between. The CDR3 is made up of 13 amino acids. Germline V gene lookup returns CDR1 SGHTA and CDR2 FQGNSA.

The chain links TRBV9 to TRBJ2-1; 14 positions agree with TRBD2. V trimming: 2 bases; J trimming: 8 bases; junction bases outside the gene matches: 3. Per germline, CDR1 SGDLS and CDR2 YYNGEE. CDR3 size: 15 residues. CDR3 nucleotide sequence: TGTGCCAGCAGCGTCGGGACTAGCGGGAGCTATGAGCAGTTCTTC. This translates into CASSVGTSGSYEQFF.

The count of this clone is one. The chain couples TRBV9 to TRBJ1-2, with D uncertain. V lost 4 bases, J lost 8 bases, and 21 bases lay in between. CDR1 and CDR2 from the germline V gene are SGDLS and YYNGEE. The CDR3 has 15 residues. In nucleotides, the CDR3 is TGTGCCAGCAGCCCCCGCGGGGAGGGCCTCTCGGGCTACACCTTC. Amino acid sequence: CASSPRGEGLSGYTF.

The J gene is TRBJ1-5, the V gene TRBV7-3, with TRBD1 matching over 7 bases. This CDR3 comprises 14 residues. The V and J ends lost 5 bases and 3 bases, in that order; junction bases with no gene match: 4. Germline V gives CDR1 SGHTA, CDR2 FQGTGA. The CDR3 region has the DNA TGTGCCAGCAGCCCAGGGGGATTCAATCAGCCCCAGCATTTT. It translates to CASSPGGFNQPQHF.

The chain has TRBV2 and TRBJ2-7, with TRBD1 identical over 8 bases. Germline V gene data show CDR1 as SNHLY and CDR2 as FYNNEI. V trimming: 2 bases; J trimming: 4 bases; junction bases outside the gene matches: 7. This CDR3 region has 15 residues. CDR3 amino acids: CASSEMDRAGYEQYF. The CDR3 nucleotides are TGTGCCAGCAGTGAAATGGACAGGGCGGGGTACGAGCAGTACTTC.

The rearrangement uses TRBV9 and TRBJ2-3; no firm D call. CDR1 and CDR2 from the germline V gene are SGDLS and YYNGEE. V dropped 4 bases and J dropped 6 bases, with 15 bases sitting between them. This CDR3 is 14 amino acids long. In DNA form, the CDR3 reads TGTGCCAGCAGCCAGAGTTACTCGCGGGATACGCAGTATTTT. The encoded protein is CASSQSYSRDTQYF.

This chain joins TRBV9 and TRBJ2-7; a possible D gene is TRBD2 (6 bases). CDR1 is SGDLS, CDR2 YYNGEE, per germline. Deletions cut 4 bases from V and 6 bases from J, with 17 bases between. The CDR3 totals 14 residues. The CDR3 DNA follows: TGTGCCAGCAGCCCGCAGGACTACTTACTCGAGCAGTACTTC. Protein: CASSPQDYLLEQYF.

The chain has TRBV7-8 and TRBJ2-7; 8 bases line up with TRBD2. The CDR3 covers 17 residues. The V and J ends lost 1 base and 1 base, in that order; junction bases with no gene match: 9. From germline, CDR1 is SGHVS and CDR2 FQNEAQ. The CDR3 loop reads CASSLDLAGKLSYEQYF. CDR3 nucleotides: TGTGCCAGCAGCTTAGACTTAGCGGGAAAATTATCCTACGAGCAGTACTTC.

This chain connects TRBV20-1 to TRBJ1-2, with no clear D. Germline V gene sequence: CDR1 DFQATT, CDR2 SNEGSKA (reference sequence). The CDR3 has 11 residues. V was trimmed by 7 bases and J by 7 bases, leaving 13 bases between them. The CDR3 DNA is TGCAGTGTTCCACAGTTCGGTGGCTACACCTTC. It translates to CSVPQFGGYTF.

The chain has TRBV7-3 and TRBJ2-4, with D tentatively TRBD1 (6 bases). The CDR3 contains 15 residues. V lost 5 bases and J 1 base, leaving 12 bases between the germline ends. CDR1 is SGHTA and CDR2 is FQGTGA in the germline V gene. The CDR3 spells CASSIPRGAKNIQYF. The CDR3 DNA follows: TGTGCCAGCAGCATTCCTAGGGGGGCCAAAAACATTCAGTACTTC.

As DNA, the CDR3 is TGTGCCAGCAGTAGATCCGGGACAGGCTCCTACGAGCAGTACTTC. Protein: CASSRSGTGSYEQYF. The chain is built from TRBV28 and TRBJ2-7, with 8 positions matching TRBD1. The CDR3 is 15 amino acids. CDR1 and CDR2 from the germline V gene are MDHEN and SYDVKM. Trimming took 5 bases from V and 0 from J; bases not matched to a gene: 6. Based on the CDR3 plus reference TRBV28 and TRBJ2-7, the full variable domain is DVKVTQSSRYLVKRTGEKVFLECVQDMDHENMFWYRQDPGLGLRLIYFSYDVKMKEKGDIPEGYSVSREKKERFSLILESASTNQTSMYLCASSRSGTGSYEQYFGPGTRLTVT.

The chain has TRBV15 and TRBJ2-7; the D is unclear. Germline V gives CDR1 LNHNV, CDR2 YYDKDF (reference sequence). There are 11 residues in the CDR3. With 4 bases removed from V and 1 base from J, the gap between germline ends came to 2 bases. CDR3 nucleotides: TGTGCCACCAGCACTTCCTACGAGCAGTACTTC. It is translated as CATSTSYEQYF.

In this sample, this clone turned up once. The chain is built from TRBV5-4 and TRBJ2-7; 7 positions match TRBD1. Looked up from germline, CDR1 is SGHNT and CDR2 is YYREEE (reference sequence). V gave up 2 bases and J gave up 0 bases; unmatched junction bases: 5. CDR3 length: 15 amino acids. The CDR3 bases are TGTGCCAGCAGCTTTGGGACAGTGAGCTCCTACGAGCAGTACTTC. Its translation: CASSFGTVSSYEQYF.

The genes are TRBV10-1 and TRBJ2-3; TRBD1 is a possible D gene (5 bases). V lost 3 bases and J 2 bases, leaving 12 bases between the germline ends. The CDR3 spans 15 residues. Germline CDR1 is WNHNN and CDR2 is SYGVQD (reference sequence). The CDR3 loop reads CASSDPQGFTDTQYF. The CDR3 DNA reads TGCGCCAGCAGTGATCCCCAGGGTTTCACAGATACGCAGTATTTT.

The chain combines TRBV7-2 with TRBJ1-2; D ambiguous. Germline CDR1 and CDR2: SGHTA and FQGNSA. This CDR3 is built from 11 residues. The V end lost 2 bases, the J end lost 8 bases, and 6 bases lay between the germline ends. The CDR3 DNA follows: TGTGCCAGCAGCTTATCGCGAGGCTACACCTTC. Amino acids: CASSLSRGYTF. Together with reference TRBV7-2 and TRBJ1-2, the CDR3 gives the full variable domain: GAGVSQSPSNKVTEKGKDVELRCDPISGHTALYWYRQSLGQGLEFLIYFQGNSAPDKSGLPSDRFSAERTGGSVSTLTIQRTQQEDSAVYLCASSLSRGYTFGSGTRLTVV.

This chain uses TRBV4-1 with TRBJ2-3, with D perhaps TRBD2 (5 bases). The germline V and J ends were trimmed by 0 bases and 0 bases, with 13 bases remaining between them. Germline V gives CDR1 MGHRA, CDR2 YSYEKL. This CDR3 is 17 amino acids long. The CDR3 loop reads CASSQEGAVISTDTQYF. As DNA, the CDR3 is TGCGCCAGCAGCCAAGAGGGAGCGGTCATTAGCACAGATACGCAGTATTTT.

This clone was recorded once. This chain joins TRBV28 and TRBJ1-5; a weak D match, TRBD1 (6 bases). The CDR3 runs 17 residues. CDR1 MDHEN and CDR2 SYDVKM come from the germline V gene. With 5 bases removed from V and 0 bases from J, the gap between germline ends came to 17 bases. The DNA for the CDR3 is TGTGCCAGCAGTGCCGTATCTGGACAGTATAGCAATCAGCCCCAGCATTTT. This gives the protein CASSAVSGQYSNQPQHF.

This chain joins TRBV7-2 and TRBJ2-5; D might be TRBD1 (7 bases). This CDR3 is built from 16 residues. The germline V gene encodes CDR1 SGHTA and CDR2 FQGNSA. V dropped 4 bases and J dropped 5 bases, with 20 bases sitting between them. CDR3 DNA sequence: TGTGCCAGCAGCTCTACAGGAGGGGGCCTAAGGGAGACCCAGTACTTC. Translation gives CASSSTGGGLRETQYF.